Sequencing of this T cell receptor (beta chain) was carried out in a study of molecular identifiers for immune sequencing clone quantification. As regards this clonotype: Its specificity is not known. A much bigger clone sits one base away, suggesting this may be a read error.

With listed TCR primers and previously described methods, bulk TCR libraries were prepared. TCRdb re-analysed the PCR reads in MiXCR, keeping a single row per CDR3 protein. In the table there are 490,000 or so distinct CDR3 sequences, about 25% of which are singletons. Broader study findings: Detection of one spiked Jurkat cell's TCR RNA reportedly worked in 900,000 to 1,000,000 naive cells. Over 97% of CMV-specific effector molecules, but under 1% of naive ones, were in clones above 20 copies.

V dropped 5 bases and J dropped 1 base, with 11 bases sitting between them. This CDR3 contains 14 residues. Germline CDR1 SEHNR, CDR2 FQNEAQ (reference sequence). The chain has TRBV7-9 and TRBJ1-1; no reliable D call. This receptor was taken from a human donor in good health. Some libraries in this study had Jurkat cell RNA spiked in. Sequenced input: naive CD8+ T cells from blood, with Jurkat cell RNA spiked in. Subset here: FACS-sorted CD8+CD4-CCR7+CD45RA+ naive T cells. CDR3 loop: CASSQIGRNTEAFF. The CDR3 DNA sequence: TGTGCCAGCAGCCAGATAGGACGGAACACTGAAGCTTTCTTT.